These T cell receptor beta chains were read from a single sample in a study of CD8 T cells in ankylosing spondylitis. Using its own MiXCR run on the 5' RACE reads, TCRdb lists one record per CDR3 protein. The data hold a few hundred thousand distinct CDR3 sequences, with roughly 12% observed a single time. Input material: blood, either unsorted or a sorted T cell fraction (not recorded which). The receptors derive from a male donor with ankylosing spondylitis. CDR3s include the opening cysteine and the closing phenylalanine or tryptophan. Fields, in order: CDR3 protein, D gene, CDR3 length, J gene, V gene. D genes are given only for firm matches.

CDR3aa: CATGQGGSLSGELFF
d_gene: TRBD2
len: 15
j_gene: TRBJ2-2
v_gene: TRBV10-3

CDR3aa: CASSPGQRNEQFF
d_gene: TRBD1
len: 13
j_gene: TRBJ2-1
v_gene: TRBV5-1

CDR3aa: CASSFEGGWGYTF
d_gene: .
len: 13
j_gene: TRBJ1-2
v_gene: TRBV5-1

CDR3aa: CSARDSSGSTPYNEQFF
d_gene: TRBD2
len: 17
j_gene: TRBJ2-1
v_gene: TRBV20-1

CDR3aa: CASRRVTTGTEAFF
d_gene: .
len: 14
j_gene: TRBJ1-1
v_gene: TRBV12-3/TRBV12-4

CDR3aa: CASSFRLAGVSEQFF
d_gene: TRBD2
len: 15
j_gene: TRBJ2-1
v_gene: TRBV11-2

CDR3aa: CASTRYRGNTDTQYF
d_gene: TRBD1
len: 15
j_gene: TRBJ2-3
v_gene: TRBV7-8

CDR3aa: CASSPDVNQPQHF
d_gene: .
len: 13
j_gene: TRBJ1-5
v_gene: TRBV18

CDR3aa: CASSLLGVGNQPQHF
d_gene: .
len: 15
j_gene: TRBJ1-5
v_gene: TRBV5-1

CDR3aa: CASSPGMQGRRELFF
d_gene: .
len: 15
j_gene: TRBJ2-2
v_gene: TRBV3-1

CDR3aa: CASSSLQRGPGEQYF
d_gene: .
len: 15
j_gene: TRBJ2-7
v_gene: TRBV5-1